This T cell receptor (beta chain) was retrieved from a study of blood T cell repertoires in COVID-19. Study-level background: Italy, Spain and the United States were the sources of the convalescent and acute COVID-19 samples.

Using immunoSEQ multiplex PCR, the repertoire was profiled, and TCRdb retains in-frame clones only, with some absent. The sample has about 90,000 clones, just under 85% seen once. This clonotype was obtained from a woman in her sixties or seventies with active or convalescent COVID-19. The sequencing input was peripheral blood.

In nucleotides, the CDR3 is TGTGCCAGTAGTATTTTAGGGACAGGGAGCACCGGGGAGCTGTTTTTT. It translates to CASSILGTGSTGELFF. The rearrangement uses TRBV19 and TRBJ2-2, with 9 bases fitting TRBD1. The CDR3 is made up of 16 amino acids. Germline assignment: CDR1 LNHDA and CDR2 SQIVND (reference sequence). V was pared by 3 bases and J by 4 bases, with 6 bases of the junction left unmatched.